The 8 T cell receptor beta chains below all came from one sample that was sequenced in a study of blood T cell repertoires in COVID-19. Clones were read by immunoSEQ multiplex PCR, and TCRdb kept only the in-frame ones, dropping some. The sample consists of a few hundred thousand clones, around 88% of them appearing once. Sequencing input: peripheral blood. The receptors derive from a young woman who had recovered from COVID-19.

The rearrangement links TRBV7-8 to TRBJ2-5; unclear D gene. This CDR3 is built from 12 residues. The germline gives CDR1 SGHVS, CDR2 FQNEAQ. V shed 5 bases and J shed 3 bases, with 7 bases lying between them. The CDR3 DNA reads TGTGCCAGCAGCCTCCTAGAAGAGACCCAGTACTTC. It specifies CASSLLEETQYF.

CDR3 loop: CASSLNPGGWNEKLFF. The CDR3 region has the DNA TGTGCCAGCAGTTTAAACCCGGGGGGGTGGAATGAAAAACTGTTTTTT. The chain uses TRBV27 and TRBJ1-4, with TRBD1 as a possible D gene (5 bases). This CDR3 is built from 16 residues. Germline assignment: CDR1 MNHEY and CDR2 SMNVEV (reference sequence). V lost 2 bases and J lost 5, with 15 bases in between.

This chain links TRBV24-1 with TRBJ1-5; 10 bases fit TRBD1. Unmatched junction bases numbered 2, after V lost 4 bases and J lost 12 bases. The CDR3 is made up of 12 amino acids. The germline gives CDR1 KGHDR, CDR2 SFDVKD. The CDR3 is CATSDRDRGQHF. The CDR3 DNA reads TGTGCCACCAGTGACCGGGACAGGGGCCAGCATTTT.

The V call is TRBV4-2, the J call TRBJ2-1, with D tentatively TRBD1 (6 bases). CDR1 and CDR2 from the germline V gene are LGHNA and YNFKEQ. Trimming cost V 2 bases and J 8 bases, with 25 bases left between them. The CDR3 has 18 amino acids. The CDR3 DNA sequence: TGTGCCAGCAGCCAACAGGACAGACTCGACTCCAACGAACATGAGCAGTTCTTC. Encoded protein: CASSQQDRLDSNEHEQFF.

V usage is TRBV5-4 and J usage is TRBJ1-2; D gene ambiguous. The germline gives CDR1 SGHNT, CDR2 YYREEE (reference sequence). CDR3 length equals 13 residues. Trimming left V 5 bases short and J 3 bases short, with 11 bases between. The CDR3 DNA sequence: TGTGCCAGCAGTCTACAGTCAGACTATGGCTACACCTTC. This encodes CASSLQSDYGYTF.

The chain is built from TRBV7-2 and TRBJ1-1, with D unclear. CDR1 SGHTA and CDR2 FQGNSA come from the germline V gene. The CDR3 is 14 residues long. Trimming cost V 5 bases and J 0 bases, with 10 bases left between them. For the CDR3, the DNA is TGTGCCAGCAGCCTGCCGGGTATGAACACTGAAGCTTTCTTT. It codes for CASSLPGMNTEAFF.

V usage is TRBV12-3 or TRBV12-4 and J usage is TRBJ2-2; D is unclear. V was shortened by 5 bases and J by 8 bases, with 6 bases between the two germline ends. This CDR3 is 11 amino acids long. The CDR3 loop reads CASSINGELFF. For the CDR3, the DNA is TGTGCCAGCAGTATTAATGGGGAGCTGTTTTTT.

The chain uses TRBV29-1 and TRBJ1-1; 7 bases agree with TRBD1. The CDR3 has 12 amino acids. V shed 8 bases and J 3 bases; nucleotides not matched to a gene: 6. Per germline, CDR1 SQVTM and CDR2 ANQGSEA. CDR3 in DNA: TGCAGCATCCGAGGGGGCGACACTGAAGCTTTCTTT. Translating it yields CSIRGGDTEAFF. The full variable domain, with the rest looked up from reference TRBV29-1 and TRBJ1-1, is SAVISQKPSRDICQRGTSLTIQCQVDSQVTMMFWYRQQPGQSLTLIATANQGSEATYESGFVIDKFPISRPNLTFSTLTVSNMSPEDSSIYLCSIRGGDTEAFFGQGTRLTVV.